These 10 T cell receptor beta chains were sequenced from one sample in a study of identical twins. TCRdb ran MiXCR on the 5' RACE reads and lists one entry per CDR3 protein. The table records 1.5 million to 2 million distinct CDR3 sequences, 25% to 35% of them present only once. The sample comprised cord blood. All receptors come from a newborn girl in good health.

A note on this clonotype: An end of the junction does not agree with germline; a read error may underlie this. V gene TRBV20-1 combines with J gene TRBJ2-2, with D possibly matching TRBD2 (5 bases). The CDR3 runs to 17 residues. Germline V gene lookup returns CDR1 DFQATT and CDR2 SNEGSKA (reference sequence). Here the CDR3 reads CGARVWIAPQNTGELFF. CDR3 DNA: TGCGGTGCTAGAGTCTGGATAGCGCCACAGAACACCGGGGAGCTGTTTTTT.

Concerning this clonotype: A read error may be the cause here, since a much bigger clone is one base away. The rearrangement links TRBV10-3 to TRBJ2-7; possibly TRBD1 for D (6 bases). CDR3 length: 13 amino acids. Germline V CDR1 and CDR2: ENHRY, SYGVKD. Here the CDR3 reads CAVSEGGSYEQYF. The CDR3 DNA is TGTGCCGTCAGTGAAGGGGGCTCCTACGAGCAGTACTTC.

The chain recombines TRBV2 with TRBJ1-2; 10 bases fit TRBD1. With V trimmed by 7 bases and J by 5 bases, 7 bases remained unmatched. The CDR3 is made up of 14 amino acids. CDR1 and CDR2 (germline): SNHLY, FYNNEI. The CDR3 DNA is TGTGCCAGCACCGCCAGGACAGGGGGATATGGCTACACCTTC. Its protein is CASTARTGGYGYTF.

This clonotype was counted only a few times. The chain has TRBV20-1 and TRBJ2-1; the D gene is possibly TRBD2 (6 bases). The CDR3 length is 14 residues. The V end lost 1 base, the J end lost 10 bases, and 17 bases lay between the germline ends. Germline CDR1 reads DFQATT; CDR2 reads SNEGSKA (reference sequence). The CDR3 reads CSARVMRDSYEQFF. The CDR3 DNA reads as TGCAGTGCTAGAGTAATGCGGGATTCCTACGAGCAGTTCTTC.

The V call is TRBV12-3 or TRBV12-4, the J call TRBJ2-4; 11 positions match TRBD2. There are 16 residues in the CDR3. The trim removed 7 bases at V and 13 bases at J, leaving 18 bases unmatched. CDR3 loop: CASTVAGGPSYNEQYF. CDR3 in DNA: TGTGCCAGCACCGTAGCGGGGGGGCCGTCCTACAATGAGCAGTACTTC.

This chain joins TRBV5-6 and TRBJ1-1; D gene ambiguous. V gave up 0 bases and J gave up 3 bases, with 12 bases separating them. The CDR3 covers 15 residues. In germline, CDR1 is SGHDT, CDR2 YYEEEE. This CDR3 reads CASSLVGFEDTEAFF. Here the CDR3 DNA reads TGTGCCAGCAGCTTGGTAGGGTTTGAGGACACTGAAGCTTTCTTT. Complete variable domain (other parts from reference TRBV5-6 and TRBJ1-1): DAGVTQSPTHLIKTRGQQVTLRCSPKSGHDTVSWYQQALGQGPQFIFQYYEEEERQRGNFPDRFSGHQFPNYSSELNVNALLLGDSALYLCASSLVGFEDTEAFFGQGTRLTVV.

This clonotype has only one observation. A read error may explain this, as a much larger clone is one base away. The chain joins TRBV10-3 to TRBJ1-5, with a tentative D call TRBD1 (6 bases). Per the germline V gene, CDR1 is ENHRY and CDR2 is SYGVKD. The CDR3 consists of 13 residues. The CDR3 DNA is TGTGCCATCGGGGGCTATAGCAATCGGCCCCAGCATTTT. Its protein product is CAIGGYSNRPQHF.

The V and J genes are TRBV20-1 and TRBJ2-7; D call uncertain. Trimming shortened V by 0 bases and J by 4 bases, and 13 bases separated the two germline ends. The length of the CDR3 is 14 residues. CDR1 is DFQATT, CDR2 SNEGSKA, per germline (reference sequence). The CDR3 region is CSARDRQHYYEQYF. In nucleotides, the CDR3 is TGCAGTGCTAGAGATCGACAACACTATTACGAGCAGTACTTC.

This chain links TRBV4-2 with TRBJ2-7; tentatively, D is TRBD2 (6 bases). CDR1 and CDR2 from the germline V gene are LGHNA and YNFKEQ. V was trimmed by 0 bases and J by 2 bases, leaving 17 bases between them. The CDR3 consists of 17 residues. CDR3 in DNA: TGTGCCAGCAGCCAAGATCTCGTCCCGCGGGGAACCTACGAGCAGTACTTC. Protein sequence: CASSQDLVPRGTYEQYF.

The chain recombines TRBV5-1 with TRBJ2-1; D may be TRBD1 (6 bases). Germline CDR1 reads SGHRS; CDR2 reads YFSETQ. This CDR3 region has 14 residues. Trimming left V 2 bases short and J 13 bases short, with 19 bases between. The CDR3 reads CASSFSPGQETQFF. CDR3 bases: TGCGCCAGCAGCTTTAGTCCGGGACAAGAGACCCAGTTCTTC.